The clone carrying this T cell receptor beta chain was counted a single time. What it binds is not known. The sample is drawn from a study of CD8 T cells in Susac syndrome. General study findings and limits: The study recognized that its TCR sequencing and HLA analysis covered a relatively small number of individuals.

Random hexamers served to reverse transcribe roughly 0.45 to 1 ug RNA. Each CDR3 protein is one row after TCRdb ran MiXCR on the immunoSEQ multiplex PCR reads. This table has 95,000 to 150,000 distinct CDR3 sequences, around 94% appearing once. Sequencing targeted TCR beta in blood CD8+ and CD4+ T cells. The sequenced material came from CD4+ T cells from PBMCs. The TCR comes from a human donor in good health.

In nucleotides, the CDR3 is TGCAGCGTTGAGGGGACTAGCGGGGAGCAGTTCTTC. It yields the protein CSVEGTSGEQFF. This sequence joins TRBV29-1 and TRBJ2-1; TRBD2 matches at 12 bases. V dropped 3 bases and J dropped 10; count of bases not matched to a gene: 1. Germline V lookup: CDR1 SQVTM, CDR2 ANQGSEA. CDR3 length: 12 amino acids.